Presented here are 21 T cell receptor beta chains from one specimen sequenced in a study of blood T cell repertoires in COVID-19. Here immunoSEQ multiplex PCR was the method, and the copy in TCRdb shows in-frame clones only, minus some. The data show around 110,000 clones, more than 80% seen once. The sample consisted of peripheral blood. All receptors come from a man aged 40-49 years with active or convalescent COVID-19.

V usage is TRBV18 and J usage is TRBJ2-2; TRBD1 aligns across 10 bases. Trimming took 1 base from V and 7 from J; bases not matched to a gene: 3. CDR1 is KGHSH, CDR2 LQKENI, per germline. The CDR3 contains 15 residues. DNA of the CDR3: TGTGCCAGCTCACCACGACAGGGGGCAAACGGGGAGCTGTTTTTT. Translated: CASSPRQGANGELFF.

This chain joins TRBV4-1 and TRBJ2-7; 9 bases match TRBD1. CDR3 length: 16 amino acids. Trimming removed 2 bases from V and 5 bases from J; junction bases left unmatched: 10. Germline CDR1 and CDR2: MGHRA and YSYEKL. Written as DNA, the CDR3 is TGCGCCAGCAGCCAACCAGGAGGGACAGGGAATCACGAGCAGTACTTC. It encodes CASSQPGGTGNHEQYF.

This rearrangement joins TRBV7-2 to TRBJ2-7; the D is unclear. V lost 4 bases and J 1 base, leaving 11 bases between the germline ends. CDR3 length: 14 residues. Germline V gives CDR1 SGHTA, CDR2 FQGNSA. CDR3 nucleotide sequence: TGTGCCAGCAGCTCCCAAGCTAGTTCCTACGAGCAGTACTTC. It is translated as CASSSQASSYEQYF.

J is TRBJ2-5 and V is TRBV19; 7 bases are shared with TRBD2. The CDR3 has 13 amino acids. CDR1 is LNHDA and CDR2 is SQIVND in the germline V gene (reference sequence). Unmatched junction bases numbered 4, after V lost 5 bases and J lost 4 bases. The CDR3 sequence: CASSSSGIETQYF. CDR3 nucleotide sequence: TGTGCCAGTAGTTCAAGCGGGATAGAGACCCAGTACTTC.

CDR3 sequence reads: CASSSRGGNTIYF. The CDR3 DNA follows: TGTGCCAGCAGTTCTAGGGGGGGAAACACCATATATTTT. The V call is TRBV12-3 or TRBV12-4, the J call TRBJ1-3; possible D gene TRBD1, 6 bases. The CDR3 covers 13 residues. V was shortened by 4 bases and J by 4 bases, with 8 bases between the two germline ends.

In its sample, this clone was seen once. The CDR3 protein is CASSLAWQGGETQYF. CDR3 in DNA: TGTGCCAGCAGCTTAGCCTGGCAGGGAGGGGAGACCCAGTACTTC. V is TRBV7-9 and J is TRBJ2-5, with 7 bases lining up with TRBD2. Germline CDR1 reads SEHNR; CDR2 reads FQNEAQ (reference sequence). With V trimmed by 0 bases and J by 5 bases, 6 bases remained unmatched. This CDR3 is built from 15 residues.

The J gene is TRBJ2-1, the V gene TRBV10-3; D possibly corresponds to TRBD1 (6 bases). V gave up 4 bases and J gave up 9 bases, with 22 bases separating them. The CDR3 runs 16 residues. The germline V gene encodes CDR1 ENHRY and CDR2 SYGVKD. The chain's CDR3 is CAISAQGTTPRGEQFF. The CDR3 DNA is TGTGCCATCAGTGCTCAAGGGACCACACCCAGGGGTGAGCAGTTCTTC.

The CDR3 loop is CASSQRPGQGATGELFF. CDR3 nucleotides: TGTGCCAGCAGCCAGCGACCGGGACAGGGGGCCACCGGGGAGCTGTTTTTT. The V call is TRBV7-3, the J call TRBJ2-2; 12 bases fit TRBD1. V dropped 5 bases and J dropped 4; count of bases not matched to a gene: 8. The length of the CDR3 is 17 residues. Germline assignment: CDR1 SGHTA and CDR2 FQGTGA.

The rearrangement joins TRBV4-2 to TRBJ2-7; the D is unclear. Germline lookup yields CDR1 LGHNA and CDR2 YNFKEQ. This CDR3 spans 12 amino acids. The V end lost 0 bases, the J end lost 2 bases, and 2 bases lay between the germline ends. The CDR3 DNA is TGTGCCAGCAGCCAAGATACCTACGAGCAGTACTTC. This translates into CASSQDTYEQYF.

J is TRBJ1-1 and V is TRBV19, with a tentative D call TRBD1 (5 bases). Trimming left V 3 bases short and J 7 bases short, with 15 bases between. Per germline, CDR1 LNHDA and CDR2 SQIVND (reference sequence). This CDR3 region has 14 residues. CDR3 nucleotide sequence: TGTGCCAGTAGTATTGGCAGGGCCGACAGTGAAGCTTTCTTT. This sequence encodes CASSIGRADSEAFF.

This chain joins TRBV7-9 and TRBJ2-7; weak D call: TRBD1 (5 bases). With 1 base removed from V and 2 bases from J, the gap between germline ends came to 9 bases. Germline V gives CDR1 SEHNR, CDR2 FQNEAQ (reference sequence). This CDR3 has 14 residues. The DNA for the CDR3 is TGTGCCAGCAGCTTAGAGGGGCAGACCTACGAGCAGTACTTC. Its translation: CASSLEGQTYEQYF. The whole variable domain, filled in from reference TRBV7-9 and TRBJ2-7, reads DTGVSQNPRHKITKRGQNVTFRCDPISEHNRLYWYRQTLGQGPEFLTYFQNEAQLEKSRLLSDRFSAERPKGSFSTLEIQRTEQGDSAMYLCASSLEGQTYEQYFGPGTRLTVT.

V and J are TRBV14 and TRBJ1-4; a weak D match, TRBD1 (6 bases). Germline values: CDR1 SGHDN, CDR2 FVKESK. The CDR3 has 15 residues. The V end lost 4 bases, the J end lost 8 bases, and 17 bases lay between the germline ends. This CDR3 is CASSPYRDRREKLFF. CDR3 coding DNA: TGTGCCAGCAGCCCCTACAGGGATCGTAGGGAAAAACTGTTTTTT.

This sequence joins TRBV9 and TRBJ1-1, with 9 bases lining up with TRBD1. The CDR3 spans 14 residues. V trimming: 3 bases; J trimming: 6 bases; junction bases outside the gene matches: 6. Per germline, CDR1 SGDLS and CDR2 YYNGEE. The CDR3 is CASSDGTGKAEAFF. Written as DNA, the CDR3 is TGTGCCAGCAGCGATGGGACAGGGAAAGCTGAAGCTTTCTTT.

The rearrangement links TRBV11-2 to TRBJ2-1; perhaps TRBD2 as D (5 bases). The CDR3 is 14 amino acids. Trimming took off 5 bases at V and 7 bases at J, with 15 bases between the two ends. Germline V gene data show CDR1 as SGHAT and CDR2 as FQNNGV. The CDR3: CASSRMDSSNEQFF. The CDR3 coding sequence is TGTGCCAGCAGCCGAATGGACTCTAGTAATGAGCAGTTCTTC.

This rearrangement joins TRBV7-2 to TRBJ2-5; 13 bases map to TRBD2. The CDR3 sequence is 17 residues long. The ends lost 5 bases at V and 4 bases at J; junction bases unmatched: 10. CDR1 and CDR2 (germline): SGHTA, FQGNSA. CDR3 in DNA: TGTGCCAGCAGCCCCACTAGCGGGAGGGCGGATGGAGAGACCCAGTACTTC. Translating it yields CASSPTSGRADGETQYF. Supplemented by reference TRBV7-2 and TRBJ2-5, the full variable domain reads GAGVSQSPSNKVTEKGKDVELRCDPISGHTALYWYRQSLGQGLEFLIYFQGNSAPDKSGLPSDRFSAERTGGSVSTLTIQRTQQEDSAVYLCASSPTSGRADGETQYFGPGTRLLVL.

V is TRBV27 and J is TRBJ1-5; TRBD1 is a possible D gene (6 bases). V was cut by 5 bases and J by 3 bases, with 14 bases left in between. The CDR3 covers 15 residues. Germline V gene data show CDR1 as MNHEY and CDR2 as SMNVEV (reference sequence). CDR3 residues: CASSGGAGTNQPQHF. CDR3 DNA sequence: TGTGCCAGCAGTGGGGGGGCGGGCACCAATCAGCCCCAGCATTTT.

This clone was observed a handful of times. CDR3 sequence reads: CASSSATRGSNQPQHF. In DNA form, the CDR3 reads TGTGCCAGCAGCTCCGCGACCCGGGGGAGCAATCAGCCCCAGCATTTT. V gene TRBV7-9 combines with J gene TRBJ1-5; maybe TRBD1 (5 bases). The CDR3 has 16 residues. The germline gives CDR1 SEHNR, CDR2 FQNEAQ (reference sequence). V dropped 4 bases and J dropped 1 base, with 14 bases sitting between them.

The chain recombines TRBV4-3 with TRBJ2-1, with TRBD2 matching over 11 bases. V dropped 4 bases and J dropped 3; count of bases not matched to a gene: 5. CDR3 length equals 16 residues. CDR1 LGHNA and CDR2 YSLEER come from the germline V gene. In nucleotides, the CDR3 is TGCGCCAGCAGCCTTCACACTAGCGGGGGCTACAATGAGCAGTTCTTC. It codes for CASSLHTSGGYNEQFF.

The rearrangement joins TRBV28 to TRBJ2-1, with D unresolved. V dropped 6 bases and J dropped 0 bases, with 12 bases sitting between them. Germline CDR1 reads MDHEN; CDR2 reads SYDVKM. The CDR3 runs 15 residues. CDR3 DNA sequence: TGTGCCAGCAGACCTACTTTTCTCTCCTACAATGAGCAGTTCTTC. Translated: CASRPTFLSYNEQFF.

V is TRBV27 and J is TRBJ1-1; tentatively, D is TRBD1 (5 bases). The length of the CDR3 is 12 residues. Looked up from germline, CDR1 is MNHEY and CDR2 is SMNVEV (reference sequence). Trimming took off 8 bases at V and 4 bases at J, with 11 bases between the two ends. In DNA, the CDR3 is TGTGCCAGCTGGACAACGGGCACTGAAGCTTTCTTT. Amino acid sequence: CASWTTGTEAFF.

The chain is built from TRBV7-2 and TRBJ2-7; 8 positions agree with TRBD2. The CDR3 runs 15 residues. The trim removed 1 base at V and 4 bases at J, leaving 6 bases unmatched. Germline assignment: CDR1 SGHTA and CDR2 FQGNSA. DNA for the CDR3: TGTGCCAGCAGCTTAGACCTTACTAGCGGATACGAGCAGTACTTC. This gives the protein CASSLDLTSGYEQYF.